The sequence of this T cell receptor beta chain was determined in a study of shared clonotypes between healthy human individuals. CD45RO-negative, CCR7-selected cells formed the naive CD8 fraction, which excluded terminally differentiated effector memory CD45RA+ cells. Method: immunoSEQ multiplex PCR; TCRdb's copy keeps in-frame clones and lacks some. Of 2 million to 2.5 million clones listed, roughly 91% are singletons. The source material was naive CD8+ T cells from PBMCs. The sequence came from a man aged 18 to 30 in good health. Some clones in this sample may be carry-over from other donors' samples.

CDR3 protein: CASSLNQGDEQYF. The CDR3 coding sequence is TGTGCCAGCAGCTTGAATCAGGGTGACGAGCAGTACTTC. The chain is built from TRBV5-6 and TRBJ2-7; weak D call: TRBD1 (5 bases). Germline V gene sequence: CDR1 SGHDT, CDR2 YYEEEE. V lost 1 base and J lost 5, with 10 bases in between. The CDR3 covers 13 residues.